Listed below are T cell receptor beta chains from one sample, sequenced in a study of human T cells and chemical hapten exposure. From the RACE reads, TCRdb called clonotypes with MiXCR, one entry per CDR3 protein. The table lists tens of thousands of distinct CDR3 sequences, around 13% of them singletons. The sample was whole blood, taken in connection with sensitization to the hapten diphenylcyclopropenone (DPC). These receptors all come from a woman in her fifties or sixties with alopecia areata. Some clones in this sample may be carry-over from other donors' samples. Each CDR3 is given with its conserved first and last residue. D genes are given only for firm matches. Where a row states a size, it is once, few, many or the class of an expanded clone; other rows omit it.

abundance	v_gene	j_gene	d_gene	CDR3aa	CDR3nt
few	TRBV7-9	TRBJ2-3	-	CASSLQGSRADTQYF	TGTGCCAGCAGCTTACAAGGTTCGAGGGCAGATACGCAGTATTTT
few	TRBV19	TRBJ2-3	TRBD1	CASSVLQGTTDTQYF	TGTGCCAGTAGTGTCCTACAGGGGACCACAGATACGCAGTATTTT
many	TRBV20-1	TRBJ2-3	TRBD2	CSARVAGSTDTQYF	TGCAGTGCTAGAGTAGCGGGGAGCACAGATACGCAGTATTTT
few	TRBV12-3/TRBV12-4	TRBJ1-3	-	CASSLGVGNTIYF	TGTGCCAGCAGTTTGGGGGTCGGGAACACCATATATTTT
-	TRBV6-1	TRBJ2-3	TRBD2	CASSPSGSSDTQYF	TGTGCCAGCAGTCCTAGCGGGAGTTCAGATACGCAGTATTTT
many	TRBV30	TRBJ2-2	-	CAWSVGHTNTGELFF	TGTGCCTGGAGTGTTGGGCACACGAACACCGGGGAGCTGTTTTTT
-	TRBV29-1	TRBJ1-1	-	CSVHRSLNTEAFF	TGCAGCGTTCACAGGAGCCTGAACACTGAAGCTTTCTTT
many	TRBV7-6	TRBJ2-5	-	CASSRSGLVLETQYF	TGTGCCAGCAGCCGAAGCGGACTGGTCTTGGAGACCCAGTACTTC
few	TRBV7-9	TRBJ1-3	-	CASSRLDSFGNTIYF	TGTGCCAGCAGTCGACTTGACAGTTTTGGAAACACCATATATTTT
many	TRBV7-9	TRBJ1-1	-	CASSPSFSMNTEAFF	TGTGCCAGCAGCCCTAGCTTTAGCATGAACACTGAAGCTTTCTTT
many	TRBV30	TRBJ2-2	-	CAWRRGDRNTGELFF	TGTGCCTGGAGAAGGGGGGATAGGAACACCGGGGAGCTGTTTTTT
few	TRBV5-6	TRBJ1-1	-	CASSLGSPGVLKAFF	TGTGCCAGCAGCTTGGGGTCGCCAGGGGTTCTGAAGGCTTTCTTT
-	TRBV7-9	TRBJ2-5	-	CASSLTDKETQYF	TGTGCCAGCAGTCTGACGGATAAAGAGACCCAGTACTTC
few	TRBV7-9	TRBJ2-1	TRBD2	CASSFGLAGGEQFF	TGTGCCAGCAGCTTCGGACTAGCGGGAGGGGAGCAGTTCTTC
-	TRBV29-1	TRBJ2-5	TRBD1	CSAGQVQETQYF	TGCAGCGCCGGACAGGTGCAGGAGACCCAGTACTTC
-	TRBV29-1	TRBJ2-5	-	CSGTGQELETQYF	TGCAGCGGGACGGGGCAGGAACTAGAGACCCAGTACTTC
few	TRBV6-5	TRBJ1-1	-	CASSTPDTTEAFF	TGTGCCAGCAGCACTCCCGACACCACTGAAGCTTTCTTT
-	TRBV7-9	TRBJ2-5	-	CASSFQTGKSRETQYF	TGTGCCAGCAGCTTCCAAACAGGGAAAAGTCGAGAGACCCAGTACTTC
-	TRBV27	TRBJ1-2	-	CASSSVGGLYGYTF	TGTGCCAGCAGTTCCGTCGGGGGACTCTATGGCTACACCTTC
-	TRBV6-5	TRBJ2-5	TRBD2	CASTPWAKSSGAQETQYF	TGTGCCAGCACCCCGTGGGCCAAGAGTAGCGGGGCCCAAGAGACCCAGTACTTC
-	TRBV24-1	TRBJ2-3	TRBD1	CATSDLRTGVTDTQYF	TGTGCCACCAGTGATTTACGGACAGGGGTCACAGATACGCAGTATTTT
-	TRBV2	TRBJ2-7	-	CASSARTSFEQYF	TGTGCCAGCAGTGCCCGCACTAGTTTCGAGCAGTACTTC
many	TRBV28	TRBJ2-7	TRBD2	CASSPTSGTYEQYF	TGTGCCAGCAGTCCGACTAGCGGCACCTACGAGCAGTACTTC
-	TRBV3-1	TRBJ2-3	TRBD2	CASTPTSGSTDTQYF	TGTGCCAGCACCCCGACTAGCGGGAGCACAGATACGCAGTATTTT
many	TRBV11-2	TRBJ2-1	-	CASSLETRSAHEQFF	TGTGCCAGCAGCTTAGAAACTAGGTCGGCCCATGAGCAGTTCTTC
-	TRBV30	TRBJ2-7	-	CAWSVTFGPGSGRREQYF	-
few	TRBV29-1	TRBJ2-4	TRBD1	CSASQGASDIQYF	TGCAGCGCTAGTCAGGGGGCTTCAGACATTCAGTACTTC